This T cell receptor (beta chain) was sequenced during a study of cytomegalovirus exposure and HLA in healthy donors. Study information: Previous work identified 95 million to 140 million unique TCR beta sequences from 150 million to 200 million T cells. Among around 400 genotyped donors, roughly 81% fell in the Caucasian-associated ancestry cluster.

Germline CDR1 is KGHSH and CDR2 is LQKENI. V lost 3 bases, J lost 7 bases, and 6 bases lay in between. CDR3 length: 12 residues. Primers included in the PCR were 60 Vbeta and 13 Jbeta primers. Libraries were prepared by immunoSEQ multiplex PCR; TCRdb keeps only in-frame clonotypes and omits some of them. Of 150,000 or so clones in the sample, roughly 80% were seen once. Sequencing was done on a sample of PBMCs. This sequence was found in a woman in her 40s in good health and CMV-seropositive. The rearrangement uses TRBV18 and TRBJ1-4; D may be TRBD1 (5 bases). This CDR3 is CASSPGLEKLFF. The CDR3 coding sequence is TGTGCCAGCTCACCGGGGCTTGAAAAACTGTTTTTT.